A selection of T cell receptor beta chains follows, all from one sample in a study of T-cell memory formation after mild COVID-19. Each CDR3 protein gets one entry after TCRdb re-called the 5' RACE reads with MiXCR. The table includes about 340,000 distinct CDR3 sequences, approximately 15% detected once. Sequencing was done on a sample of PBMCs or a T cell subset sorted from them (not recorded which). Every receptor here comes from a man aged 18 to 29 who had mild COVID-19 (a few samples of this study predate the infection). Cell type and time point are not known. Both conserved end residues are part of each CDR3. D genes are given only for firm matches. Where a row states a size, it is once, few, many or the class of an expanded clone; other rows omit it.

CDR3 protein: CASSHDSGGPQPQHF
CDR3 DNA: TGTGCCAGCAGTCACGACAGTGGGGGCCCTCAGCCCCAGCATTTT
clone size: few
D gene: -
V gene: TRBV6-5
J gene: TRBJ1-5

CDR3 protein: CASAPGGPGNEQFF
CDR3 DNA: TGCGCCAGCGCCCCCGGGGGGCCGGGCAATGAGCAGTTCTTC
clone size: -
D gene: -
V gene: TRBV5-1
J gene: TRBJ2-1

CDR3 protein: CASSPAVGRAPNEQFF
CDR3 DNA: TGTGCCAGCTCACCAGCGGTCGGCCGAGCCCCCAATGAGCAGTTCTTC
clone size: many
D gene: -
V gene: TRBV18
J gene: TRBJ2-1

CDR3 protein: CASSKWTSARRDSSTDTQYF
CDR3 DNA: TGTGCCAGCAGCAAATGGACTAGCGCAAGAAGGGACTCTAGCACAGATACGCAGTATTTT
clone size: few
D gene: TRBD2
V gene: TRBV7-3
J gene: TRBJ2-3

CDR3 protein: CASSLGVMGGTQYF
CDR3 DNA: TGTGCCAGCAGCCTTGGGGTCATGGGGGGTACGCAGTATTTT
clone size: -
D gene: -
V gene: TRBV7-3
J gene: TRBJ2-3

CDR3 protein: CASSTFDSFYGYTF
CDR3 DNA: TGTGCCAGCAGCACCTTCGACAGCTTCTATGGCTACACCTTC
clone size: -
D gene: -
V gene: TRBV7-2
J gene: TRBJ1-2

CDR3 protein: CASSLRTGPRNSQETQYF
CDR3 DNA: TGTGCCAGCAGCTTACGGACAGGGCCCCGTAACAGCCAAGAGACCCAGTACTTC
clone size: -
D gene: TRBD1
V gene: TRBV7-9
J gene: TRBJ2-5

CDR3 protein: CASSVEPGRSSGNTIYF
CDR3 DNA: TGTGCCAGCAGTGTTGAACCGGGACGCAGCTCTGGAAACACCATATATTTT
clone size: few
D gene: -
V gene: TRBV6-6
J gene: TRBJ1-3

CDR3 protein: CASSRTGTGYTGANVLTF
CDR3 DNA: TGTGCCAGCAGTCGAACGGGGACAGGGTATACTGGGGCCAACGTCCTGACTTTC
clone size: -
D gene: TRBD1
V gene: TRBV7-9
J gene: TRBJ2-6

CDR3 protein: CASTLVMGQGTDTQYF
CDR3 DNA: TGTGCCAGCACGCTAGTAATGGGACAGGGCACAGATACGCAGTATTTT
clone size: -
D gene: TRBD1
V gene: TRBV6-6
J gene: TRBJ2-3

CDR3 protein: CASSYWAVQETQYF
CDR3 DNA: TGTGCCAGCAGCTATTGGGCCGTGCAAGAGACCCAGTACTTC
clone size: many
D gene: -
V gene: TRBV7-9
J gene: TRBJ2-5

CDR3 protein: CASGLGQGYTGELFF
CDR3 DNA: TGCGCCAGCGGACTCGGCCAGGGATACACCGGGGAGCTGTTTTTT
clone size: many
D gene: -
V gene: TRBV5-1
J gene: TRBJ2-2

CDR3 protein: CASSYEPGLAGSTDTQYF
CDR3 DNA: TGTGCCAGCAGTTACGAACCGGGACTAGCGGGAAGCACAGATACGCAGTATTTT
clone size: -
D gene: TRBD2
V gene: TRBV6-2/TRBV6-3
J gene: TRBJ2-3

CDR3 protein: CASSRDRANYGYTF
CDR3 DNA: TGCGCCAGCAGTAGGGACAGGGCTAACTATGGCTACACCTTC
clone size: few
D gene: TRBD1
V gene: TRBV10-2
J gene: TRBJ1-2

CDR3 protein: CASSSGGRGGTDTQYF
CDR3 DNA: TGTGCCAGCAGCTCAGGAGGGCGGGGGGGCACAGATACGCAGTATTTT
clone size: few
D gene: TRBD2
V gene: TRBV11-2
J gene: TRBJ2-3

CDR3 protein: CASSMGAGPDTQYF
CDR3 DNA: TGCGCCAGCAGCATGGGAGCGGGGCCAGATACGCAGTATTTT
clone size: few
D gene: TRBD2
V gene: TRBV5-1
J gene: TRBJ2-3

CDR3 protein: CASTGFGTGQETQYF
CDR3 DNA: TGCGCCAGCACAGGATTTGGGACTGGCCAAGAGACCCAGTACTTC
clone size: few
D gene: -
V gene: TRBV10-2
J gene: TRBJ2-5

CDR3 protein: CASSLDLTGNNSPLHF
CDR3 DNA: TGCGCCAGCAGCTTGGATCTTACGGGAAATAATTCACCCCTCCACTTT
clone size: -
D gene: -
V gene: TRBV5-1
J gene: TRBJ1-6